This note documents a single TCR beta chain sequence. This sample stems from a study of cytomegalovirus exposure and HLA in healthy donors. PCR used 60 Vbeta primers and 13 Jbeta primers. Using immunoSEQ multiplex PCR, the repertoire was profiled, and TCRdb retains in-frame clones only, with some absent. The sample holds more than 50,000 clones, around 68% seen once. Trimming shortened V by 4 bases and J by 3 bases, and 13 bases separated the two germline ends. The CDR3 is 14 amino acids. Germline values: CDR1 MNHNS, CDR2 SASEGT. The TCR originated in a man aged 50 or older in good health and CMV-seropositive. The sample comprised PBMCs. The rearrangement uses TRBV6-1 and TRBJ2-7; perhaps TRBD1 as D (5 bases). The CDR3 DNA reads as TGTGCCAGCAGTGCGCGGCAGGGTAGCTACGAGCAGTACTTC. This codes for CASSARQGSYEQYF.